This T cell receptor (beta chain) was recorded in a study of blood T cell repertoires in COVID-19 (dated by TCRdb to between 2020 and 2021). General notes on the study: The collaborator samples originated in the United States, Italy and Spain and spanned the acute and convalescent phases of COVID-19. The material from the prospective study consisted of cDNA or gDNA derived from T cells, B-cell-depleted T cells, or PBMCs. Deeply sampled blood TCRbeta repertoires from subjects exposed to, actively infected with, or recovered from COVID-19 were included in the dataset. The repertoires were released in a freely available public database intended as a resource for research on the immune response to SARS-CoV-2. Samples were obtained from the ongoing ImmuneRACE study (first 160 participants) and from some 1,300 subjects provided by 6 global collaborators. A de-identified subject ID, COVID-19 status, age in years and sex were almost always included in the sample metadata. HLA class I and class II types, where available, came from metadata supplied by the sample provider rather than from assay-based typing.

Participants in the prospective study were enrolled through a virtual design, were aged roughly 18 to 90 years, and lived in 24 United States geographic areas. In the prospective study, cohorts were assigned on the basis of participant-reported clinical history obtained from a screening survey and a study questionnaire. ImmuneRACE Cohort 3 recovered participants were defined by two consecutive negative NP/OP PCR tests, healthcare professional clearance, or symptom resolution. Each participant in the prospective study had whole blood, serum and a nasopharyngeal or oropharyngeal swab collected by mobile phlebotomists. Participants in the prospective study had the option to provide additional blood draws and questionnaires over a 2-month period. Before DNA extraction, prospective study blood samples were shipped either frozen or at room temperature. Reading the germline V gene gives CDR1 SGHRS and CDR2 YFSETQ. Reading from cysteine to phenylalanine, the CDR3 counts 17 amino acids. The kept DNA is CDR3 alone, 51 bases in frame from the first base. V loses 1 base of germline sequence and J loses 6 bases, and the interval between the two ends is 21 bases.

A word on this clone: This clone's antigen is unknown. No qualities accompany the bases; no much larger clone lies one base away.

Results the study describes overall, beyond this receptor: The quantity of clinical and demographic metadata differed by source and by participant and was supplied without curation.

TCRbeta CDR3 regions were amplified from genomic DNA by means of the immunoSEQ Assay, a bias-controlled multiplex PCR. Under the source paper's analysis protocol: The number of nucleated cells in each sample was estimated by amplification of reference gene primers within the assay. To quantify the absolute abundance of each unique TCRbeta CDR3 rearrangement, sequence reads were collapsed and filtered. For each sample, productive Simpson clonality was calculated as the square root of Simpson's diversity index across productive rearrangements. The immuneACCESS repertoire file appears here via TCRdb, limited to in-frame rearrangements. These files lack a portion of the clones; in checked studies, under half of the deficit traces to unresolved V genes, and the cause of the others is not known. The V and J calls and clone size were taken over from that table, and D and trimming were inferred from the DNA. Across this sample there are about 130,000 clones, with around 85% seen only once. The top ten hold approximately 8.4% of the sample.

The sample comprised PBMCs or T cells enriched from blood (not recorded which). This receptor was identified in a man aged 45-60 years who had recovered from COVID-19. The sequence links TRBV5-1 to TRBJ2-3, and possibly TRBD2, on 7 matching bases. The base sequence is TGCGCCAGCAGCTTGTATAGGCGGGGGCGGGTCGGGGATACGCAGTATTTT. This encodes CASSLYRRGRVGDTQYF.